Sequencing of this T cell receptor (beta chain) was carried out in a study of blood T cells in healthy people across ages (dated by TCRdb to 2013 to 2016). Study-level background: In model experiments, template switching captured about one uniquely barcoded TCR beta cDNA molecule for every two T cells. Age-related changes in TCR beta repertoire diversity were measured in the study by deep sequencing normalized with unique cDNA molecular identifiers. The donors were split into four age groups: young (average around 15 years), middle-aged (39), aged (over 55) and long-lived (roughly 80). To avoid experimental bias, donors of different ages were randomly spread across the sequencing lanes. For two donors (one aged 18 to 29 and one aged 80 or older), the study analyzed two additional independent replicas of 1 million unique cDNA reads from the same blood draw.

The sample holds a few counts of this clonotype. The clone's antigen remains unknown. Base qualities were left out, and no much larger clone turns up one base away. The library came from 5' RACE. The reads were generated on an Illumina HiSeq 2500. A second about 6 to 11 cycle PCR used a sample-barcoded 5' primer and a J-beta primer mix. Each TCR beta cDNA molecule received a unique molecular identifier from a template-switch 5' adaptor carrying 12 random nucleotides. At least 2.5 million CDR3-containing paired-end reads were obtained from each sample. First-strand cDNA was synthesized from all RNA with the Mint cDNA synthesis kit, primed by a TRBC-specific oligonucleotide. Following uracil-DNA glycosylase treatment, all cDNA underwent a first 18-cycle PCR with the universal primers M1SS and BC2_uni_R. In the source study's methods: For normalization, 1 million high-quality reads, each with a distinct molecular identifier, were randomly selected from each sample. Reads with shared molecular identifiers were discarded instead of being binned into consensus sequences. MiTCR, set to a Q25 quality threshold and the strictest error-elimination algorithm, was used for CDR3 identification, clonotype clustering and error correction. A nonparametric unseen species model with Euler transformation was used to estimate a lower bound on total TCR beta diversity. The public reads were reprocessed in TCRdb via fastp at Q25 and MiXCR, keeping in-frame beta chains. Identical CDR3 protein sequences are pooled into one entry, listed with their most common genes and DNA. None of the V and J calls come from the authors' own analysis; TCRdb made them. The sample profile shows some 1,500,000 distinct CDR3 sequences; 35% to 45% of them were found once. Clones ranked in the top ten supply 4% of the sample.

Study-wide findings and limitations: Because donor CMV infection status was unknown, age-related changes in expanded clonotypes were potentially confounded. As age increased, observed TCR beta diversity per million T cells dropped in a roughly linear way, and a significant reduction was already evident by age 40. There was a strong correlation between observed TCR beta diversity and the percentage of naive T cells measured by flow cytometry. Estimates of total diversity based on one million sequenced T cells were considered lower bounds and underestimates. Compared with the aged group, the long-lived group had more naive CD4+ T cells, fewer expanded clones and increased TCR diversity, suggesting age selection. Bulk unsorted PBMC profiling prevented conclusive comparison of naive and antigen-experienced compartments.

The CDR3 sequence holds 13 residues, the cysteine and phenylalanine included. This entry keeps only the CDR3 DNA: 39 bases, framed from base 1. In the germline V gene (reference sequence), CDR1 corresponds to PRHDT and CDR2 to FYEKMQ. V is pared back by 4 bases and J by 8 bases, with 11 bases lying between the germline termini. Systemically healthy Caucasian individuals from Russia, 39 in total and aged roughly 6 to 100 years, were included as donors. Each donor gave roughly 9 milliliters of peripheral blood, drawn into EDTA-treated Vacutainer tubes. PBMCs were isolated by Ficoll-Paque density-gradient centrifugation, with at least 7 million obtained per sample. Trizol reagent was used to extract total RNA from the PBMCs, yielding at least 6 micrograms per sample. For every donor, an aliquot of PBMCs went through flow cytometry to measure the percentages of naive CD45RAhigh/CD27high T cells.

This clonotype was obtained from a woman between 18 and 29 years old in good health. The V and J genes are TRBV13 and TRBJ1-4, with TRBD1 perhaps the D gene, on 5 matching bases. Sequencing was performed on blood. The nucleotide sequence is TGTGCCAGCAGCTCACGGCGGGGGGAAAAACTGTTTTTT. The encoded protein is CASSSRRGEKLFF.